This T cell receptor beta chain stems from a study of cytomegalovirus exposure and HLA in healthy donors. The V gene lost 5 bases and the J gene lost 1 base, with 7 bases spanning the gap. Germline values: CDR1 SGHRS, CDR2 YFSETQ. This CDR3 region has 13 residues. Using immunoSEQ multiplex PCR, the repertoire was profiled, and TCRdb retains in-frame clones only, with some absent. The sample shows 100,000 to 150,000 clones, approximately 91% of them seen only once. The chain couples TRBV5-1 to TRBJ2-1; D might be TRBD2 (5 bases). Source material: PBMCs. The sequence came from a woman under 30 in good health and CMV-seronegative. CDR3 nucleotides: TGCGCCAGCAGGACTACTTCCTACAATGAGCAGTTCTTC. This sequence encodes CASRTTSYNEQFF.